The 20 T cell receptor beta chains in this list originate from one sample, sequenced in a study of T cell responses to AZD1222 COVID-19 vaccine. Sequenced by immunoSEQ multiplex PCR; TCRdb stores in-frame clones only, minus some. The sample contains over 85,000 clones, around 80% of which appear only once. The input for sequencing was peripheral blood, taken on day 0 of AZD1222 vaccination. All receptors derive from an adult in good health.

V and J are TRBV4-3 and TRBJ1-3; D not certain. CDR3 size: 16 residues. V lost 3 bases and J lost 1, with 13 bases in between. The germline V gene has CDR1 LGHNA and CDR2 YSLEER. The CDR3 here is CASSQRHAVSGNTIYF. The CDR3 DNA reads as TGCGCCAGCAGCCAGCGGCATGCGGTGTCTGGAAACACCATATATTTT.

The gene calls are TRBV2 and TRBJ1-1; D is possibly TRBD1 (6 bases). The V end was cut by 7 bases, the J end by 6 bases, with 15 bases between. The CDR3 has 13 amino acids. The V gene's germline CDR1 is SNHLY and CDR2 FYNNEI. The CDR3 DNA is TGTGCCAGCAACCCCACAGGGATCGCTGAAGCTTTCTTT. It encodes CASNPTGIAEAFF.

The rearrangement links TRBV5-5 to TRBJ1-1; tentative D call: TRBD1 (5 bases). The germline CDR1 and CDR2 sequences are SGHKS and YYEKEE (reference sequence). With 2 bases removed from V and 8 bases from J, the gap between germline ends came to 16 bases. The CDR3 is 14 amino acids. In DNA form, the CDR3 reads TGTGCCAGCAGCTTACCGGGAGGGGATTCCGAAGCTTTCTTT. The encoded protein is CASSLPGGDSEAFF.

The chain joins TRBV5-5 to TRBJ1-1; D uncertain. Trimming shortened V by 1 base and J by 7 bases, and 5 bases separated the two germline ends. There are 11 residues in the CDR3. Germline V gene lookup returns CDR1 SGHKS and CDR2 YYEKEE (reference sequence). The CDR3 is CASSLTLEAFF. Written as DNA, the CDR3 is TGTGCCAGCAGCTTGACCCTTGAAGCTTTCTTT.

The rearrangement uses TRBV7-2 and TRBJ1-2; 7 bases are a match to TRBD1. V lost 3 bases and J lost 7; bases outside the gene matches: 8. The length of the CDR3 is 14 residues. Per the germline V gene, CDR1 is SGHTA and CDR2 is FQGNSA. CDR3 sequence reads: CASSFKEGAGGYTF. In DNA form, the CDR3 reads TGTGCCAGCAGCTTTAAGGAGGGGGCGGGTGGCTACACCTTC.

The J gene is TRBJ2-3, the V gene TRBV7-2, with 7 bases fitting TRBD1. The J segment lost 0 bases and the V segment lost 6 bases, leaving 6 bases of the junction unmatched. Looked up from germline, CDR1 is SGHTA and CDR2 is FQGNSA. The CDR3 contains 15 residues. This CDR3 reads CASRFRQGSTDTQYF. CDR3 in DNA: TGTGCCAGCAGATTCAGACAGGGTAGCACAGATACGCAGTATTTT.

CDR3 DNA: TGTGCCAGCTCACCGACAGGGTCTGTCGCCGGGGAGCTGTTTTTT. This encodes CASSPTGSVAGELFF. The V gene is TRBV18, the J gene TRBJ2-2; TRBD1 matches at 7 bases. The CDR3 spans 15 residues. Trimming took 3 bases from V and 6 from J; bases not matched to a gene: 7. Germline V gene data show CDR1 as KGHSH and CDR2 as LQKENI.

Only a few counts were recorded for this clone. The chain uses TRBV5-1 and TRBJ1-1, with D perhaps TRBD1 (5 bases). The CDR3 has 13 residues. Germline V CDR1 and CDR2: SGHRS, YFSETQ. V gave up 6 bases and J gave up 1 base, with 10 bases separating them. CDR3 DNA: TGCGCCAGCAAGCAGACAGAGAACACTGAAGCTTTCTTT. This codes for CASKQTENTEAFF.

This clone was seen a few times. The rearrangement uses TRBV12-5 and TRBJ1-1; D possibly corresponds to TRBD1 (5 bases). The CDR3 length is 15 residues. CDR1 and CDR2 from the germline V gene are LGHNT and FRNRAP. Trimming took off 7 bases at V and 0 bases at J, with 15 bases between the two ends. The chain's CDR3 is CASALGAGLNTEAFF. The CDR3 nucleotides read TGTGCTAGTGCCCTTGGGGCGGGTCTGAACACTGAAGCTTTCTTT. Complete variable domain (other parts from reference TRBV12-5 and TRBJ1-1): DARVTQTPRHKVTEMGQEVTMRCQPILGHNTVFWYRQTMMQGLELLAYFRNRAPLDDSGMPKDRFSAEMPDATLATLKIQPSEPRDSAVYFCASALGAGLNTEAFFGQGTRLTVV.

The chain couples TRBV2 to TRBJ1-4, with D possibly being TRBD1 (5 bases). CDR1 and CDR2 from the germline V gene are SNHLY and FYNNEI. The V and J ends lost 0 bases and 4 bases respectively, with 9 bases between them. The length of the CDR3 is 15 residues. The CDR3 loop is CASSEAGTLNEKLFF. For the CDR3, the DNA is TGTGCCAGCAGTGAAGCAGGGACCCTTAATGAAAAACTGTTTTTT.

The table lists this clone with a count of one. This chain connects TRBV7-9 to TRBJ2-2, with 7 positions matching TRBD1. The CDR3 is 14 amino acids. Unmatched junction bases numbered 4, after V lost 5 bases and J lost 4 bases. Germline V gene sequence: CDR1 SEHNR, CDR2 FQNEAQ (reference sequence). CDR3 DNA sequence: TGTGCCAGCAGCCCGGGACAGATCACCGGGGAGCTGTTTTTT. Encoded protein: CASSPGQITGELFF.

The chain combines TRBV5-5 with TRBJ2-3; D may be TRBD1 (5 bases). The V and J ends lost 0 bases and 6 bases respectively, with 8 bases between them. The germline V gene has CDR1 SGHKS and CDR2 YYEKEE (reference sequence). The CDR3 is 13 amino acids. The CDR3 here is CASSLVRADTQYF. CDR3 DNA sequence: TGTGCCAGCAGCTTGGTCAGGGCCGATACGCAGTATTTT.

The chain is built from TRBV12-2 and TRBJ1-4; TRBD1, the table's D call, lacks a check against the DNA. TRBV12-2 is noted as a pseudogene. This CDR3 is built from 15 residues. The CDR3, as DNA: TGTGCAAGTCGCTTAGGCGGTAGGGGTAATGAAAAACTGTTTTTT. Translated: CASRLGGRGNEKLFF.

The chain employs TRBV9 and TRBJ1-2; D gene unclear. CDR1 is SGDLS, CDR2 YYNGEE, per germline. V gave up 3 bases and J gave up 8 bases, with 20 bases separating them. The CDR3 length is 15 residues. CDR3 protein: CASSDPPDGLGGYTF. The CDR3 nucleotides read TGTGCCAGCAGCGACCCCCCGGACGGTCTGGGGGGCTACACCTTC. The full variable domain, with the rest looked up from reference TRBV9 and TRBJ1-2, is DSGVTQTPKHLITATGQRVTLRCSPRSGDLSVYWYQQSLDQGLQFLIQYYNGEERAKGNILERFSAQQFPDLHSELNLSSLELGDSALYFCASSDPPDGLGGYTFGSGTRLTVV.

This sequence joins TRBV18 and TRBJ1-1; the D gene is possibly TRBD1 (5 bases). The CDR3 sequence is 16 residues long. With 3 bases removed from V and 5 bases from J, the gap between germline ends came to 19 bases. Looked up from germline, CDR1 is KGHSH and CDR2 is LQKENI. CDR3 DNA sequence: TGTGCCAGCTCACCCGTTGGACAACCCCAAGGGACTGAAGCTTTCTTT. Amino acids: CASSPVGQPQGTEAFF.

The rearrangement links TRBV28 to TRBJ1-2; D is unresolved. This CDR3 contains 15 residues. CDR1 is MDHEN, CDR2 SYDVKM, per germline. Deletions cut 5 bases from V and 2 bases from J, with 15 bases between. The CDR3 sequence: CASSPDTNPNYGYTF. As DNA, the CDR3 is TGTGCCAGCAGTCCCGACACCAATCCCAACTATGGCTACACCTTC.

CDR3 region: CASSRDRATDTQYF. CDR3 nucleotides: TGTGCCAGCAGCCGAGACAGGGCGACAGATACGCAGTATTTT. V and J are TRBV7-9 and TRBJ2-3; TRBD1 matches 7 bases. In germline, CDR1 is SEHNR, CDR2 FQNEAQ (reference sequence). J was trimmed by 3 bases and V by 5 bases; bases with no gene match: 5. This CDR3 region has 14 residues.

CDR3 sequence reads: CASSMGGANEKLFF. The DNA for the CDR3 is TGTGCCAGCAGTATGGGAGGGGCGAATGAAAAACTGTTTTTT. The V and J genes are TRBV28 and TRBJ1-4; a weak D match, TRBD1 (5 bases). Deletions cut 5 bases from V and 5 bases from J, with 12 bases between. Germline CDR1 is MDHEN and CDR2 is SYDVKM. This CDR3 comprises 14 residues.

V is TRBV12-3 or TRBV12-4 and J is TRBJ1-2, with a tentative D call TRBD1 (6 bases). V was pared by 6 bases and J by 5 bases, with 13 bases between. This CDR3 is 13 amino acids long. This CDR3 reads CASRTRGRYGYTF. The CDR3 DNA reads TGTGCCAGCAGGACGAGGGGGAGGTATGGCTACACCTTC.

J is TRBJ1-3 and V is TRBV28, with D unclear. This CDR3 has 12 residues. V shed 6 bases and J shed 4 bases, with 7 bases lying between them. The germline V gene encodes CDR1 MDHEN and CDR2 SYDVKM. DNA for the CDR3: TGTGCCAGCAGGACTACAGGAAACACCATATATTTT. Translated, it gives CASRTTGNTIYF.